What follows are 23 T cell receptor beta chains derived from one specimen sequenced in a study of blood T cell repertoires in COVID-19. Repertoires were generated with immunoSEQ multiplex PCR, while TCRdb's copy carries only in-frame clones and drops some. This sample has 70,000 to 85,000 clones, with about four fifths found just once. The specimen was peripheral blood. These receptors all come from a human donor in a cohort sampled during active COVID-19.

The sample holds one count of this clone. The J gene is TRBJ2-1, the V gene TRBV7-8; 7 nucleotides agree with TRBD1. CDR1 is SGHVS and CDR2 is FQNEAQ in the germline V gene. The CDR3 sequence is 17 residues long. The V segment lost 5 bases and the J segment 0 bases; nucleotides outside the gene matches: 10. CDR3 bases: TGTGCCAGCAGCCTACGGACAGGCGGACTCTCCTACAATGAGCAGTTCTTC. This translates into CASSLRTGGLSYNEQFF.

The chain uses TRBV19 and TRBJ2-3; 13 bases are shared with TRBD2. The V segment lost 5 bases and the J segment 2 bases; nucleotides outside the gene matches: 4. The CDR3 runs to 16 residues. CDR1 and CDR2 from the germline V gene are LNHDA and SQIVND (reference sequence). CDR3 sequence reads: CASSAGLAGFTDTQYF. The CDR3 region has the DNA TGTGCCAGTAGTGCGGGACTAGCGGGGTTCACAGATACGCAGTATTTT.

This sequence joins TRBV9 and TRBJ2-1; 11 bases fit TRBD2. Trimming removed 0 bases from V and 10 bases from J; junction bases left unmatched: 6. There are 15 residues in the CDR3. Germline CDR1 is SGDLS and CDR2 is YYNGEE. The CDR3 DNA reads TGTGCCAGCAGCGTAGAGGGGACTAGCGGTAGGGAGCAGTTCTTC. Its protein product is CASSVEGTSGREQFF.

The DNA for the CDR3 is TGTGCCAGCAGCCGGACTAGCGGGAGGGCCGGCGCCGGGGAGCTGTTTTTT. This translates into CASSRTSGRAGAGELFF. V gene TRBV7-9 combines with J gene TRBJ2-2, with 15 positions matching TRBD2. The CDR3 consists of 17 residues. The V gene end was trimmed by 5 bases and the J gene end by 6 bases; junction bases not matched to a gene: 7. Germline values: CDR1 SEHNR, CDR2 FQNEAQ (reference sequence). The whole variable domain, filled in from reference TRBV7-9 and TRBJ2-2, reads DTGVSQNPRHKITKRGQNVTFRCDPISEHNRLYWYRQTLGQGPEFLTYFQNEAQLEKSRLLSDRFSAERPKGSFSTLEIQRTEQGDSAMYLCASSRTSGRAGAGELFFGEGSRLTVL.

V usage is TRBV5-1 and J usage is TRBJ1-5; D gene ambiguous. V was clipped by 0 bases and J by 0 bases, with 10 bases between them. This CDR3 is 16 amino acids long. The germline CDR1 and CDR2 sequences are SGHRS and YFSETQ. The CDR3 region is CASSLESRDSNQPQHF. The CDR3 nucleotides are TGCGCCAGCAGCTTGGAATCTCGGGATAGCAATCAGCCCCAGCATTTT.

With respect to this clone: The limits of the CDR3 on the DNA are not certain, so only TCRdb's listed CDR3 is given. This chain uses TRBV12-5 with TRBJ2-2; the table assigns TRBD2, which was not confirmed against the DNA. Germline V lookup: CDR1 LGHNT, CDR2 FRNRAP. Including both end residues, the CDR3 is 18 amino acids long. The CDR3 loop is CASGLGTGAGWSTGELFF.

The chain combines TRBV27 with TRBJ1-1, with a tentative D call TRBD1 (6 bases). V dropped 3 bases and J dropped 7 bases, with 15 bases sitting between them. From germline, CDR1 is MNHEY and CDR2 SMNVEV (reference sequence). The CDR3 runs 14 residues. The CDR3 DNA follows: TGTGCCAGCAGTTTTGGGCCACAGGGCCTTGAAGCTTTCTTT. As protein: CASSFGPQGLEAFF.

The chain combines TRBV5-6 with TRBJ1-3; D is ambiguous. The CDR3 sequence is 15 residues long. Germline lookup yields CDR1 SGHDT and CDR2 YYEEEE. V was clipped by 2 bases and J by 0 bases, with 9 bases between them. In nucleotides, the CDR3 is TGTGCCAGCAGCTTAAGGAGTGGCTCTGGAAACACCATATATTTT. Protein: CASSLRSGSGNTIYF.

V is TRBV24-1 and J is TRBJ1-2; D possibly corresponds to TRBD1 (5 bases). The germline V gene has CDR1 KGHDR and CDR2 SFDVKD. The CDR3 has 12 amino acids. V lost 3 bases and J lost 8, with 9 bases in between. The CDR3 here is CATSDVRAGYTF. The DNA for the CDR3 is TGTGCCACCAGTGATGTCAGGGCCGGCTACACCTTC.

The V gene is TRBV28, the J gene TRBJ1-4, with D possibly matching TRBD1 (6 bases). Germline assignment: CDR1 MDHEN and CDR2 SYDVKM. Trimming shortened V by 2 bases and J by 8 bases, and 12 bases separated the two germline ends. CDR3 length: 14 amino acids. CDR3 residues: CASSLGRGREKLFF. CDR3 nucleotide sequence: TGTGCCAGCAGTTTAGGCAGGGGTAGAGAAAAACTGTTTTTT.

This chain connects TRBV24-1 to TRBJ2-3, with 11 bases that match TRBD2. The CDR3 has 17 amino acids. J gave up 1 base and V 5 bases, and 7 bases lay outside the gene matches. CDR1 is KGHDR, CDR2 SFDVKD, per germline. The CDR3 bases are TGTGCCACCAGTGGCCCTAGCGGGGGGCTGGGCACAGATACGCAGTATTTT. Its protein is CATSGPSGGLGTDTQYF.

The V and J genes are TRBV14 and TRBJ1-1, with D possibly being TRBD1 (6 bases). V was shortened by 3 bases and J by 0 bases, with 8 bases between the two germline ends. Germline V gene lookup returns CDR1 SGHDN and CDR2 FVKESK. This CDR3 has 14 amino acids. CDR3 bases: TGTGCCAGCAGCCATAGGGGGTTGAACACTGAAGCTTTCTTT. This gives the protein CASSHRGLNTEAFF.

The chain carries TRBV7-9 and TRBJ1-2, with D possibly matching TRBD1 (6 bases). The CDR3 is 16 residues long. Trimming took off 4 bases at V and 8 bases at J, with 23 bases between the two ends. Germline V gene data show CDR1 as SEHNR and CDR2 as FQNEAQ (reference sequence). CDR3 residues: CASSSARQQGGVGYTF. CDR3 nucleotide sequence: TGTGCCAGCAGCTCGGCCCGGCAACAGGGAGGGGTCGGCTACACCTTC.

The chain joins TRBV9 to TRBJ1-2; D may be TRBD1 (5 bases). The CDR3 totals 14 residues. The ends were cut back, 4 bases at V and 1 base at J, with 11 bases in the middle. The germline V gene has CDR1 SGDLS and CDR2 YYNGEE. CDR3 sequence reads: CASSLYQGNYGYTF. In nucleotides, the CDR3 is TGTGCCAGCAGCCTTTACCAGGGTAACTATGGCTACACCTTC.

The chain is built from TRBV25-1 and TRBJ2-7; TRBD2 agrees at 8 bases. The CDR3 runs to 13 residues. V shed 2 bases and J 6 bases; nucleotides not matched to a gene: 3. The germline gives CDR1 MGHDK, CDR2 SYGVNS. This chain's CDR3 is CASSEPGRGEQYF. For the CDR3, the DNA is TGTGCCAGCAGTGAACCCGGGAGGGGCGAGCAGTACTTC.

This rearrangement joins TRBV7-2 to TRBJ1-1, with 8 nucleotides matching TRBD1. The CDR3 consists of 14 residues. CDR1 and CDR2 from the germline V gene are SGHTA and FQGNSA. Trimming removed 5 bases from V and 1 base from J; junction bases left unmatched: 3. CDR3 loop: CASSHGQGNTEAFF. The DNA of the CDR3 is TGTGCCAGCAGCCATGGACAGGGGAACACTGAAGCTTTCTTT.

This sequence joins TRBV25-1 and TRBJ2-3; 14 bases map to TRBD2. The CDR3 runs to 15 residues. With 7 bases clipped from V and 11 bases from J, the junction kept 11 bases outside the gene matches. Germline V gene data show CDR1 as MGHDK and CDR2 as SYGVNS. Written as DNA, the CDR3 is TGTGCCAGCAAACCGACTAGCGGGAGGGCCACGGAGCAGTATTTT. This gives the protein CASKPTSGRATEQYF.

V and J are TRBV3-1 (or the pseudogene TRBV3-2) and TRBJ2-2, with 13 bases that match TRBD2. Germline CDR1 reads LGHDT; CDR2 reads YNNKEL (reference sequence). J gave up 6 bases and V 3 bases, and 1 base lay outside the gene matches. The length of the CDR3 is 15 residues. CDR3 sequence (DNA): TGTGCCAGCAGCCAGACTAGCGGGGGGTCCGGGGAGCTGTTTTTT. Its translation: CASSQTSGGSGELFF.

This chain connects TRBV11-3 to TRBJ2-4; 8 bases fit TRBD2. With V trimmed by 5 bases and J by 8 bases, 8 bases remained unmatched. Germline CDR1 is SGHNT and CDR2 is YENEEA. The CDR3 contains 14 residues. The CDR3 nucleotides are TGTGCCAGCAGCCGCACTAGCGGAGGGGACATTCAGTACTTC. It translates to CASSRTSGGDIQYF. Based on the CDR3 plus reference TRBV11-3 and TRBJ2-4, the full variable domain is EAGVVQSPRYKIIEKKQPVAFWCNPISGHNTLYWYLQNLGQGPELLIRYENEEAVDDSQLPKDRFSAERLKGVDSTLKIQPAELGDSAVYLCASSRTSGGDIQYFGAGTRLSVL.

The rearrangement uses TRBV7-9 and TRBJ1-4, with D hard to call. CDR1 SEHNR and CDR2 FQNEAQ come from the germline V gene (reference sequence). Trimming took 5 bases from V and 1 from J, leaving 8 bases between them. The CDR3 length is 14 residues. CDR3 DNA: TGTGCCAGCAGCACCACACGAACTAATGAAAAACTGTTTTTT. Its translation: CASSTTRTNEKLFF.

In this sample, this clone turned up a few times. V gene TRBV4-2 combines with J gene TRBJ2-6, with TRBD1 matching 12 bases. The CDR3 contains 19 residues. Looked up from germline, CDR1 is LGHNA and CDR2 is YNFKEQ. J gave up 2 bases and V 3 bases, and 8 bases lay outside the gene matches. CDR3 nucleotide sequence: TGTGCCAGCAGCCACTCGTCGGGACAGGGGGCTGCTGGGGCCAACGTCCTGACTTTC. Its translation: CASSHSSGQGAAGANVLTF.

The rearrangement joins TRBV5-1 to TRBJ1-5; TRBD1 matches at 11 bases. Trimming at V came to 4 bases and at J to 6 bases, leaving 6 bases not matched to a gene. The CDR3 extends over 15 amino acids. Looked up from germline, CDR1 is SGHRS and CDR2 is YFSETQ. The CDR3 DNA reads as TGCGCCAGCAGCGTGGACAGGGGGCAGGGTCAGCCCCAGCATTTT. It yields the protein CASSVDRGQGQPQHF.

This chain connects TRBV6-2 or TRBV6-3 to TRBJ2-1; TRBD1 aligns across 10 bases. Trimming removed 5 bases from V and 9 bases from J; junction bases left unmatched: 16. There are 17 residues in the CDR3. Per germline, CDR1 MNHEY and CDR2 SVGEGT. The CDR3 coding sequence is TGTGCCAGCAGTACTGGGACAGGGGCAAATGTTCGCGGTGAGCAGTTCTTC. Translated, it gives CASSTGTGANVRGEQFF.